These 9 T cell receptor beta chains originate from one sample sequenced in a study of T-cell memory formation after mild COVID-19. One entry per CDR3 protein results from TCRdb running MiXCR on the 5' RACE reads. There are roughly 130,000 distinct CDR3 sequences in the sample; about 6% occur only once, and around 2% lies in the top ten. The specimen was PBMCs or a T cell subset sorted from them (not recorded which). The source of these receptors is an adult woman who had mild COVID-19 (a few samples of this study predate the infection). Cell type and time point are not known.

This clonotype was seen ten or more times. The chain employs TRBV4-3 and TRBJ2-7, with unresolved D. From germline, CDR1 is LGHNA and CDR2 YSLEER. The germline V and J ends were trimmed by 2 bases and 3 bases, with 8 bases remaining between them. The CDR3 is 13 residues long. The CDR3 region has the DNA TGCGCCAGCAGCCAAAGCCTAGACTACGAGCAGTACTTC. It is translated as CASSQSLDYEQYF.

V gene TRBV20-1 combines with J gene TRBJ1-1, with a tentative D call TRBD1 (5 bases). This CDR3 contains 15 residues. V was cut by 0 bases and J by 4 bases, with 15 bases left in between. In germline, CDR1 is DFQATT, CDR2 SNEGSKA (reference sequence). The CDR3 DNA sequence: TGCAGTGCTAGAGATCATGGGGGAGGATTCACTGAAGCTTTCTTT. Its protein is CSARDHGGGFTEAFF.

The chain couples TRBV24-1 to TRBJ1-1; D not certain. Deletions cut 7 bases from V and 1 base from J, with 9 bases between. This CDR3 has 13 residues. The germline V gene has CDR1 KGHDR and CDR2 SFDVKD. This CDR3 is CATRGIGNTEAFF. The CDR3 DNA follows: TGTGCCACCAGAGGGATCGGGAACACTGAAGCTTTCTTT.

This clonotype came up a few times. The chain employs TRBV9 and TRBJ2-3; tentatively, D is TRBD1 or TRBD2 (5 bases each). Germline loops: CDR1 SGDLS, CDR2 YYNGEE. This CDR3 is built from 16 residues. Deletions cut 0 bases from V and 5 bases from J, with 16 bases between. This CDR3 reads CASSVAGGAGGDTQYF. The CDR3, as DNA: TGTGCCAGCAGCGTAGCTGGGGGTGCAGGAGGAGATACGCAGTATTTT.

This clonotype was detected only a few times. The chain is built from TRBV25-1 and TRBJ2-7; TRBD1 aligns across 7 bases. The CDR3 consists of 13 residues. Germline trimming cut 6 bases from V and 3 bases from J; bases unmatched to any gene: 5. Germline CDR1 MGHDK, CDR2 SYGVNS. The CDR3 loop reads CASSTGAVYEQYF. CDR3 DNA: TGTGCCAGCAGCACAGGGGCGGTCTACGAGCAGTACTTC.

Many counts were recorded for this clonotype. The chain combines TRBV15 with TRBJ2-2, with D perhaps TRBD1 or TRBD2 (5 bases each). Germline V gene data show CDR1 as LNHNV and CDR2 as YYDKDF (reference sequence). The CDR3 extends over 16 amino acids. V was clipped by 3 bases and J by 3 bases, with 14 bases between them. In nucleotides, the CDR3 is TGTGCCACCAGCAGGGGGGATCCGGACTACACCGGGGAGCTGTTTTTT. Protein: CATSRGDPDYTGELFF. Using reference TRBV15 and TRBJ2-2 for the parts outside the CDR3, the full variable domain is DAMVIQNPRYQVTQFGKPVTLSCSQTLNHNVMYWYQQKSSQAPKLLFHYYDKDFNNEADTPDNFQSRRPNTSFCFLDIRSPGLGDTAMYLCATSRGDPDYTGELFFGEGSRLTVL.

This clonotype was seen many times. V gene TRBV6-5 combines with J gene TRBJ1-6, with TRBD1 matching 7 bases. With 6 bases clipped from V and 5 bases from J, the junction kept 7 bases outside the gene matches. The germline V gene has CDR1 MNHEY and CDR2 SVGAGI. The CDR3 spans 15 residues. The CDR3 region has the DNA TGTGCCAGCAGACCTCCGACAGGGAATAATTCACCCCTCCACTTT. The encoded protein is CASRPPTGNNSPLHF.

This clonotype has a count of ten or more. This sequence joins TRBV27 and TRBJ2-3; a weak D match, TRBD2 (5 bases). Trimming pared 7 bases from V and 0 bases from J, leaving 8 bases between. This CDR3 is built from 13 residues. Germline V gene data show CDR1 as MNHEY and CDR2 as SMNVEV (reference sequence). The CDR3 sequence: CASTSTSTDTQYF. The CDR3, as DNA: TGTGCCAGCACTAGCACCAGCACAGATACGCAGTATTTT.

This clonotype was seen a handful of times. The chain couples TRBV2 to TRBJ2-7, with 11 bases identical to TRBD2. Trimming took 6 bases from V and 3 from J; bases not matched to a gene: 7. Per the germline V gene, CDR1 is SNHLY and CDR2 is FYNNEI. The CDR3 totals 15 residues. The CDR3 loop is CASRPGLAVIYEQYF. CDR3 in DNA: TGTGCCAGCAGACCGGGACTAGCGGTGATCTACGAGCAGTACTTC.